The 14 T cell receptor beta chains below come from one sample, sequenced in a study of Tregs in tolerant kidney transplant recipients. TCRdb's table, derived via immunoSEQ multiplex PCR, lists solely in-frame clones and lacks some. The specimen's table records 50,000 to 65,000 clones. Here the sequenced sample was CD4+ T cells from blood, taken before the transplant. The receptor source for this set is a human donor who received a combined kidney and bone marrow transplant.

Details on this clone: The read ends 3 residues early relative to the CDR3; the germline J gene fills the gap. The chain uses TRBV2 and TRBJ2-2, with D possibly matching TRBD1 (5 bases). Germline V lookup: CDR1 SNHLY, CDR2 FYNNEI. The CDR3 has 14 residues. Between the trimmed V and J ends, which lost 5 bases and 4 bases, there was a span of 11 bases. CDR3 bases read: TGTGCCAGCAGTACGAAGGACACCACCGGGGAG. Its protein product is CASSTKDTTGE. In full, the CDR3 is CASSTKDTTGELFF.

To note about this clone: The CDR3 end lies 3 residues beyond the end of the read and is filled in from the germline J gene. The genes are TRBV18 and TRBJ1-1; D perhaps matches TRBD1 (5 bases). Trimming removed 3 bases from V and 0 bases from J, with 11 bases in between. The CDR3 loop spans 15 amino acids. Germline CDR1 KGHSH, CDR2 LQKENI. CDR3 bases read: TGTGCCAGCTCACCTCTCGGGGGGTTGAACACTGAA. This codes for CASSPLGGLNTE. The complete CDR3 sequence is CASSPLGGLNTEAFF.

Partial CDR3 DNA: TGTGCCAGCAGCTTAGTACGATTAGGGGGCTCCTACGAG. Translated, it gives CASSLVRLGGSYE. From start to end, the CDR3 is CASSLVRLGGSYEQYF. The chain combines TRBV5-4 with TRBJ2-7; maybe TRBD1 (6 bases). The CDR3 end falls 3 residues outside the read, so it is completed with the germline J gene. Germline V gene data show CDR1 as SGHNT and CDR2 as YYREEE (reference sequence). Trimming removed 2 bases from V and 0 bases from J, with 15 bases in between. The CDR3 has 16 residues.

On this clone itself: From the germline J gene comes the end of the CDR3, since the read stops 3 residues before it. V and J are TRBV7-2 and TRBJ1-6; 10 nucleotides align to TRBD1. The junction had 7 bases not matched to a gene; V was cut back by 4 bases and J by 10 bases. CDR1 and CDR2 (germline): SGHTA, FQGNSA. The CDR3 extends over 15 amino acids. The DNA read from the CDR3 is TGTGCCAGCAGCTCACGGACAGGGGGAAACTCACCC. Protein: CASSSRTGGNSP. The CDR3 as a whole reads CASSSRTGGNSPLHF. Drawing the rest from reference TRBV7-2 and TRBJ1-6, the complete variable domain is GAGVSQSPSNKVTEKGKDVELRCDPISGHTALYWYRQSLGQGLEFLIYFQGNSAPDKSGLPSDRFSAERTGGSVSTLTIQRTQQEDSAVYLCASSSRTGGNSPLHFGNGTRLTVT.

With respect to this clone: The CDR3 end lies 3 residues beyond the end of the read and is filled in from the germline J gene. J is TRBJ1-1 and V is TRBV7-9; D is unresolved. Germline V gene data show CDR1 as SEHNR and CDR2 as FQNEAQ (reference sequence). The CDR3 is 13 residues long. The CDR3 is CASSQRGPGEAFF. Incomplete CDR3 DNA: TGTGCCAGCAGCCAGCGCGGCCCGGGGGAA.

As for this clone: The DNA ends 3 residues before the CDR3 does, and the rest of the CDR3 is filled in from the germline J gene. The chain employs TRBV30 and TRBJ2-5, with no clear D. The CDR3 spans 11 residues. Germline lookup yields CDR1 GTSNPN and CDR2 SVGIG (reference sequence). The V and J ends lost 2 bases and 4 bases respectively, with 5 bases between them. The CDR3 DNA, read in part, is TGTGCCTGGAGTCGCGGAGAGACC. It encodes CAWSRGET. The full CDR3 protein is CAWSRGETQYF.

As concerns this clone: The read stops 3 residues short of the end of the CDR3; the missing end is completed from the germline J gene. The V call is TRBV29-1, the J call TRBJ2-3; TRBD2 agrees at 9 bases. The CDR3 is made up of 17 amino acids. Looked up from germline, CDR1 is SQVTM and CDR2 is ANQGSEA. Trimming cost V 1 base and J 4 bases; bases outside gene matches: 12. The CDR3: CSVEVPGLAGPSDTQYF. Incomplete CDR3 DNA: TGCAGCGTTGAAGTCCCGGGACTAGCAGGTCCATCAGATACG.

Concerning this clone itself: The missing CDR3 end, 3 residues past where the read stops, is filled in from the germline J gene. The chain joins TRBV7-2 to TRBJ1-2, with TRBD1 identical over 9 bases. V gave up 2 bases and J gave up 4 bases; unmatched junction bases: 2. Germline V gives CDR1 SGHTA, CDR2 FQGNSA. The CDR3 has 14 amino acids. The part of the CDR3 DNA that was read is TGTGCCAGCAGCTTACAGACAGGGGGCTATGGC. This gives the protein CASSLQTGGYG. The entire CDR3 protein is CASSLQTGGYGYTF.

CDR3 in amino acids: CASSLRAPGSGNTIYF. The sequenced part of the CDR3 DNA is TGTGCCAGCAGCTTGAGAGCCCCAGGGTCTGGAAACACC. This chain links TRBV5-4 with TRBJ1-3; possibly TRBD1 for D (5 bases). The sequenced fragment ends 3 residues before the CDR3 boundary, so the rest is inferred from the germline J gene. Trimming shortened V by 1 base and J by 1 base, and 12 bases separated the two germline ends. The CDR3 loop spans 16 amino acids. The V gene's germline CDR1 is SGHNT and CDR2 YYREEE (reference sequence).

Concerning this clone: Sequencing ends 3 residues short of the CDR3 end; the germline J gene provides the rest. The V gene is TRBV18, the J gene TRBJ1-1; D may be TRBD1 (5 bases). From germline, CDR1 is KGHSH and CDR2 LQKENI. This CDR3 contains 12 residues. The DNA read from the CDR3 is TGTGCCAGCTCACCTGATCGACAGGAA. Translation: CASSPDRQE. The full CDR3 sequence reads CASSPDRQEAFF.

A note on this clone: The read stops 3 residues short of the end of the CDR3; the missing end is completed from the germline J gene. The V and J genes are TRBV7-2 and TRBJ1-4; 7 nucleotides line up with TRBD1. Germline trimming cut 5 bases from V and 5 bases from J; bases unmatched to any gene: 5. The CDR3 loop spans 14 amino acids. Germline CDR1 and CDR2: SGHTA and FQGNSA. This chain's CDR3 is CASSPDRANEKLFF. The CDR3 bases that were read are TGTGCCAGCAGCCCTGACAGGGCCAATGAAAAA.

Turning to this clone: The read falls 3 residues short of the CDR3 end, and the missing part is taken from the germline J gene. This chain joins TRBV7-2 and TRBJ1-6; TRBD1 agrees at 8 bases. With V trimmed by 5 bases and J by 7 bases, 7 bases remained unmatched. CDR3 size: 15 residues. Germline CDR1 SGHTA, CDR2 FQGNSA. The covered CDR3 bases are TGTGCCAGCAGCCAGCAGACAGGGGAGAATTCACCC. This translates into CASSQQTGENSP. The complete CDR3 protein is CASSQQTGENSPLHF.

Note on this clone: The read stops 3 residues short of the end of the CDR3; the missing end is completed from the germline J gene. V is TRBV7-2 and J is TRBJ1-2; no definite D call. V lost 4 bases to trimming and J lost 0 bases, with 12 bases between them. There are 15 residues in the CDR3. Germline values: CDR1 SGHTA, CDR2 FQGNSA. CDR3 DNA, as far as it was read: TGTGCCAGCAGCTCCGTTACGAAGGCTAACTATGGC. It translates to CASSSVTKANYG. The whole CDR3 sequence reads CASSSVTKANYGYTF.

Concerning this clone: The read comes to an end 3 residues before the CDR3 does, leaving the germline J gene to fill in the end. This chain joins TRBV7-2 and TRBJ2-7; 8 nucleotides align to TRBD2. The CDR3 has 14 amino acids. V lost 4 bases and J lost 3; bases outside the gene matches: 5. Germline loops: CDR1 SGHTA, CDR2 FQGNSA. The part of the CDR3 DNA that was read is TGTGCCAGCAGCTCGCGGGGGGCCCTCTACGAG. Translated, it gives CASSSRGALYE. The whole CDR3 protein reads CASSSRGALYEQYF. Using reference TRBV7-2 and TRBJ2-7 for the parts outside the CDR3, the full variable domain is GAGVSQSPSNKVTEKGKDVELRCDPISGHTALYWYRQSLGQGLEFLIYFQGNSAPDKSGLPSDRFSAERTGGSVSTLTIQRTQQEDSAVYLCASSSRGALYEQYFGPGTRLTVT.